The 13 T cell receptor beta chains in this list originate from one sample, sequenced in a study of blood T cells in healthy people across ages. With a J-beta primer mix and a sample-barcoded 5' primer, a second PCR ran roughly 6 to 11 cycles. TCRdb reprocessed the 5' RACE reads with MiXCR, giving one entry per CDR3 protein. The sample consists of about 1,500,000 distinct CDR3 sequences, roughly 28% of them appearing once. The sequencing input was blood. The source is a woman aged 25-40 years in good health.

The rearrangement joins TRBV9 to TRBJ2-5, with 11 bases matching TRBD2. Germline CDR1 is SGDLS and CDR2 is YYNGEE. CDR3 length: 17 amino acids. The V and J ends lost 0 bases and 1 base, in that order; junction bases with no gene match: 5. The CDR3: CASSVAGLAGGQETQYF. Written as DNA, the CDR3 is TGTGCCAGCAGCGTAGCGGGCCTAGCGGGAGGCCAAGAGACCCAGTACTTC. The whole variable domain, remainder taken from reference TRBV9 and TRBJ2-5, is DSGVTQTPKHLITATGQRVTLRCSPRSGDLSVYWYQQSLDQGLQFLIQYYNGEERAKGNILERFSAQQFPDLHSELNLSSLELGDSALYFCASSVAGLAGGQETQYFGPGTRLLVL.

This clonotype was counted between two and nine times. In DNA, the CDR3 is TGTGCCAGCAGCCTATGGACGGGCATGAGGACGCAGTATTTT. It translates to CASSLWTGMRTQYF. The chain links TRBV7-8 to TRBJ2-3, with D hard to call. This CDR3 contains 14 residues. V lost 5 bases to trimming and J lost 9 bases, with 18 bases between them. Germline V gene lookup returns CDR1 SGHVS and CDR2 FQNEAQ.

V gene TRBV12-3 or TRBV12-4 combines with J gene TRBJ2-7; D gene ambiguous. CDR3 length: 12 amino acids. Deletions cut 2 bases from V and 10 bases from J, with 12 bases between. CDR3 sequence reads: CASSLLTGTQYF. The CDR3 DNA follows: TGTGCCAGCAGTTTACTGACCGGCACCCAGTACTTC.

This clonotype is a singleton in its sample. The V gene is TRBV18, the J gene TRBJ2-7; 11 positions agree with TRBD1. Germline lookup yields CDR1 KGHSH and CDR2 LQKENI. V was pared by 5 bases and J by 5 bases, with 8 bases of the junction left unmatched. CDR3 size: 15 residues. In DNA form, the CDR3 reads TGTGCCAGCTCATCGAAGAGGGACAGGGGGAACGAGCAGTACTTC. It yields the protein CASSSKRDRGNEQYF.

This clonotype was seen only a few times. The CDR3 coding sequence is TGTGCCACCAGTGATTCGAGGGGGCAGCCCTACGAGCAGTACTTC. It is translated as CATSDSRGQPYEQYF. The chain joins TRBV24-1 to TRBJ2-7, with 7 bases identical to TRBD1. The CDR3 runs 15 residues. V shed 2 bases and J 2 bases; nucleotides not matched to a gene: 5. Germline CDR1 reads KGHDR; CDR2 reads SFDVKD.

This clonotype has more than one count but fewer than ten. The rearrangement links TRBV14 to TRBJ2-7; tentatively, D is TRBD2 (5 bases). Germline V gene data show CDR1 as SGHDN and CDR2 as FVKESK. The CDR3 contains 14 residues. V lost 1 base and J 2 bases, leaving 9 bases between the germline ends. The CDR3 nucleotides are TGTGCCAGCAGCCAAGGAGGGCCTCCCTACGAGCAGTACTTC. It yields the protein CASSQGGPPYEQYF.

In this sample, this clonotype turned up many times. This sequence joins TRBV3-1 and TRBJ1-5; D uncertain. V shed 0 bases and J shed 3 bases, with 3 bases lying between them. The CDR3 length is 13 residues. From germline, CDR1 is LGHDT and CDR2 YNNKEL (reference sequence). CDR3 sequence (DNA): TGTGCCAGCAGCCAAGATCTCAATCAGCCCCAGCATTTT. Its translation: CASSQDLNQPQHF.

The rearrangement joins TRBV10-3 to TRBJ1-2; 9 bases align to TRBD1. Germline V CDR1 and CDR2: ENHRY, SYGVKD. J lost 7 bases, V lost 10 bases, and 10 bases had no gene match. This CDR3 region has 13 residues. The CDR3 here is CATRQGDHGGYTF. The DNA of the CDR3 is TGTGCCACTCGACAGGGGGATCATGGTGGCTACACCTTC.

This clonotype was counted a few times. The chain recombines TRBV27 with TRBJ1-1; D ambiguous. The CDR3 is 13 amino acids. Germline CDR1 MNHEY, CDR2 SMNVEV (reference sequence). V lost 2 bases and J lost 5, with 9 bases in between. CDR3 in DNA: TGTGCCAGCAGTTTACCCGGGCAGACTGAAGCTTTCTTT. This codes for CASSLPGQTEAFF.

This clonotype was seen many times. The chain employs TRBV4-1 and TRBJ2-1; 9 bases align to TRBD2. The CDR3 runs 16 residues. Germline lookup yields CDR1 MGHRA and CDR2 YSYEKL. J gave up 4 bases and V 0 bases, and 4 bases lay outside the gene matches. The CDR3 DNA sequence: TGCGCCAGCAGCCAAGAGGGCGGGGGGGCGTACAATGAGCAGTTCTTC. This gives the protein CASSQEGGGAYNEQFF.

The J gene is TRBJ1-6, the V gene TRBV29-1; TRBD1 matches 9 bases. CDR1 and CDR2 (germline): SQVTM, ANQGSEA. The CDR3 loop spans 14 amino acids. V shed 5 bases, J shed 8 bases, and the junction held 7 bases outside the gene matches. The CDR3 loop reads CSVRNRGPDSPLHF. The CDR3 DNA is TGCAGCGTTCGGAACAGGGGGCCCGATTCACCCCTCCACTTT.

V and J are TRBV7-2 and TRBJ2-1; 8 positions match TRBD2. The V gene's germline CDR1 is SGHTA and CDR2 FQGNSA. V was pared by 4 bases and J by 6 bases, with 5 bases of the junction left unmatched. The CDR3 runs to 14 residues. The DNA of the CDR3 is TGTGCCAGCAGCTCCCCCGGGGGGGCCAATGAGCAGTTCTTC. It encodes CASSSPGGANEQFF.

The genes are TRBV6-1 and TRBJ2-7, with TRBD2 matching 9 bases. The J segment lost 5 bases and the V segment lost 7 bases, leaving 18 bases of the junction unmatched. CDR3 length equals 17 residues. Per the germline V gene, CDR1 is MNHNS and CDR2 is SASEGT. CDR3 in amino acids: CASTRTSVPGWGHEQYF. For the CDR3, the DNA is TGTGCCAGCACCCGGACTAGCGTACCGGGTTGGGGCCACGAGCAGTACTTC.